This TCR beta chain was sequenced in a study of blood T cell repertoires in COVID-19. Study-wide context: Some COVID-19 samples were acute and others convalescent; all came from the United States, Italy and Spain.

V lost 0 bases and J 0 bases, leaving 13 bases between the germline ends. This CDR3 comprises 17 residues. Per the germline V gene, CDR1 is SGHKS and CDR2 is YYEKEE (reference sequence). In assigning cohorts, the study relied on participant-reported clinical history. In the authors' workflow: Scientists estimated how many nucleated cells there were by amplifying reference gene primers. The protocol was immunoSEQ multiplex PCR, while the TCRdb copy is restricted to in-frame clones and leaves out a portion. That table furnishes V, J and clone size, whereas the DNA furnished D and trimming. The repertoire consists of 130,000 or so clones, with roughly four fifths occurring once and the leading ten covering approximately 10%.

The chain links TRBV5-5 to TRBJ1-3; tentative D call: TRBD1 (5 bases). The material sequenced was PBMCs or T cells enriched from blood (not recorded which). The clonotype originates from a man aged 50-60 years who had recovered from COVID-19. The CDR3 here is CASSLVQGTHSGNTIYF. In nucleotides, the CDR3 is TGTGCCAGCAGCTTGGTGCAGGGAACCCACTCTGGAAACACCATATATTTT.